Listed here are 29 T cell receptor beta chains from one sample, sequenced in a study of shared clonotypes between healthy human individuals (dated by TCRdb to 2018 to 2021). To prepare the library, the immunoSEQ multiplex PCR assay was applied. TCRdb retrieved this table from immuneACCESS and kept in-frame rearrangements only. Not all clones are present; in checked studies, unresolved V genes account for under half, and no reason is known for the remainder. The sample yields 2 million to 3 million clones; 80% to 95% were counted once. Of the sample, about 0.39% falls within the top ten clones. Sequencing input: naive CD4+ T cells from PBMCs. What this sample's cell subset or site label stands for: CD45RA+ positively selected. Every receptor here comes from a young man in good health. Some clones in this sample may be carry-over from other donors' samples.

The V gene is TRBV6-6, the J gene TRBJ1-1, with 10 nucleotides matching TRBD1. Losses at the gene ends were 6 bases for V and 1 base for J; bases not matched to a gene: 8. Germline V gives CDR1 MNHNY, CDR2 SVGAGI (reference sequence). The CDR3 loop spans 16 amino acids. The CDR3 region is CASSRQGAGQNTEAFF. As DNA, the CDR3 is TGTGCCAGCAGCAGACAGGGGGCTGGGCAGAACACTGAAGCTTTCTTT.

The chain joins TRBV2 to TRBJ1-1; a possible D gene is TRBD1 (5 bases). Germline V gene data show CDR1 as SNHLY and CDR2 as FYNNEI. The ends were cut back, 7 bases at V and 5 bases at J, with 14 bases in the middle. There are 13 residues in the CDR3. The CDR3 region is CASTGAPRTEAFF. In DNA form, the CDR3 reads TGTGCCAGCACCGGGGCACCGAGGACTGAAGCTTTCTTT.

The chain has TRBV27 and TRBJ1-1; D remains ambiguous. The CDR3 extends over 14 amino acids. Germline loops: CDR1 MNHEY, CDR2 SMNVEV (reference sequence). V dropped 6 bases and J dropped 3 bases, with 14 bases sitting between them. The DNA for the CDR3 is TGTGCCAGCAGCAACGAGGGTCGAGACACTGAAGCTTTCTTT. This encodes CASSNEGRDTEAFF.

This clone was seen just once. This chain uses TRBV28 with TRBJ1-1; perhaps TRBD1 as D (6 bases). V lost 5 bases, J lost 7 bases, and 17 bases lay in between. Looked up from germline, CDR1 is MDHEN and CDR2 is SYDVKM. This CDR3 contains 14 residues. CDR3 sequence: CASSTPGTPYEAFF. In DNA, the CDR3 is TGTGCCAGCAGTACACCCGGGACACCTTATGAAGCTTTCTTT.

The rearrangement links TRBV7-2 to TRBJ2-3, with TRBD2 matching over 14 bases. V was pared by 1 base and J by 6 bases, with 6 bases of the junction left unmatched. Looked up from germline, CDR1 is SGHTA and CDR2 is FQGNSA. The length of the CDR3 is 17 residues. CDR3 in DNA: TGTGCCAGCAGCTTAGGGACTAGCGGGAGGCTCAGGGATACGCAGTATTTT. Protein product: CASSLGTSGRLRDTQYF.

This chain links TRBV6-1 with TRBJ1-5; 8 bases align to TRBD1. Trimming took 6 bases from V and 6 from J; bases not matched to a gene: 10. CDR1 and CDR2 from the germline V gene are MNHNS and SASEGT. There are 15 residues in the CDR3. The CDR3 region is CASSSGPGGGQPQHF. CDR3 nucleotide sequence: TGTGCCAGCAGCTCGGGTCCAGGGGGCGGTCAGCCCCAGCATTTT.

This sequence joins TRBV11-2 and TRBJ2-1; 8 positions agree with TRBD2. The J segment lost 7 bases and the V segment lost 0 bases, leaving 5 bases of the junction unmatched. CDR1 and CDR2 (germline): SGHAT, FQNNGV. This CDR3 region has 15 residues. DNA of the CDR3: TGTGCCAGCAGCTTAGATCGGGGGGGGCTGAATGAGCAGTTCTTC. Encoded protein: CASSLDRGGLNEQFF.

The DNA for the CDR3 is TGTGCCAGCTCACCTTATCAGGGGCGGAACATTCAGTACTTC. Its protein product is CASSPYQGRNIQYF. The rearrangement joins TRBV18 to TRBJ2-4, with D possibly matching TRBD1 (6 bases). This CDR3 is built from 14 residues. V lost 3 bases, J lost 7 bases, and 13 bases lay in between. Per germline, CDR1 KGHSH and CDR2 LQKENI.

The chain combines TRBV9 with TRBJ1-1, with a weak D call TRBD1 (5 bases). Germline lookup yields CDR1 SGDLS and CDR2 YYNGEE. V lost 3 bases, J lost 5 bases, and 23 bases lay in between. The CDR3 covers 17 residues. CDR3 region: CASSGPDGGIRETEAFF. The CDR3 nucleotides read TGTGCCAGCAGCGGCCCCGATGGGGGGATTCGCGAAACTGAAGCTTTCTTT.

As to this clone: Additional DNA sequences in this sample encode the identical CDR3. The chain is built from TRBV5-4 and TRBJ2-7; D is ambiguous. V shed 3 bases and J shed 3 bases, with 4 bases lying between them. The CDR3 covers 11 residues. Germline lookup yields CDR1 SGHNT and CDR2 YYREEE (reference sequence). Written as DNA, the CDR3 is TGTGCCAGCAGCTCCTACTACGAGCAGTACTTC. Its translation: CASSSYYEQYF.

The DNA of the CDR3 is TGTGCCAGCAGCTCCCTAGCGGGATTCTCTGTGGAGACCCAGTACTTC. Translated: CASSSLAGFSVETQYF. V usage is TRBV7-2 and J usage is TRBJ2-5, with 9 bases that match TRBD2. V lost 4 bases, J lost 5 bases, and 11 bases stayed unmatched. There are 16 residues in the CDR3. CDR1 is SGHTA and CDR2 is FQGNSA in the germline V gene.

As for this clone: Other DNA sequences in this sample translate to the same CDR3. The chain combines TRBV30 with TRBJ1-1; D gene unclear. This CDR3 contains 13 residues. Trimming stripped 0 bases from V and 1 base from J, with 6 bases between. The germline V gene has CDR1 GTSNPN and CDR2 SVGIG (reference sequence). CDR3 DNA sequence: TGTGCCTGGAGTGTACGAGGGAACACTGAAGCTTTCTTT. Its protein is CAWSVRGNTEAFF.

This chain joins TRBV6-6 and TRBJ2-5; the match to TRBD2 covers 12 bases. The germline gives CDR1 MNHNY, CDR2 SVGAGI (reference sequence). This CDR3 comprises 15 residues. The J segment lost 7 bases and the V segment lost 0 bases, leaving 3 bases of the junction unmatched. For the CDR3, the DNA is TGTGCCAGCAGTTACTCACCGGGACTAGCGGGGACCCAGTACTTC. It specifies CASSYSPGLAGTQYF.

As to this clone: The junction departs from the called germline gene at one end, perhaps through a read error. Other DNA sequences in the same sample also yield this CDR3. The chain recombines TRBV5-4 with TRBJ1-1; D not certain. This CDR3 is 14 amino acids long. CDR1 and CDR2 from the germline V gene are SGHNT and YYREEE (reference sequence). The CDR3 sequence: CASSLGLVNTEAFF. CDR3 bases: TGTGCCAGCAGCTTGGGGCTAGTGAACACTGAAGCCTTCTTT.

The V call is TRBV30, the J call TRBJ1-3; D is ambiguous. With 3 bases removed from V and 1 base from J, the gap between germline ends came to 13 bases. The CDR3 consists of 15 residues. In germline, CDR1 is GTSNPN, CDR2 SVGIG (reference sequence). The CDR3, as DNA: TGTGCCTGGAGCGCGGGCGAGTTTTCTGGAAACACCATATATTTT. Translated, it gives CAWSAGEFSGNTIYF.

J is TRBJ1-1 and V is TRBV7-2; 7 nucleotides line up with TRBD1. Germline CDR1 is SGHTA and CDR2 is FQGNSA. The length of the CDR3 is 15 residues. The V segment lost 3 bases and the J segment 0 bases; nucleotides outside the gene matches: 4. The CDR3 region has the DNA TGTGCCAGCAGCTTCTCGGGACAGATGAACACTGAAGCTTTCTTT. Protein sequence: CASSFSGQMNTEAFF. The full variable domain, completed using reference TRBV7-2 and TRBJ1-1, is GAGVSQSPSNKVTEKGKDVELRCDPISGHTALYWYRQSLGQGLEFLIYFQGNSAPDKSGLPSDRFSAERTGGSVSTLTIQRTQQEDSAVYLCASSFSGQMNTEAFFGQGTRLTVV.

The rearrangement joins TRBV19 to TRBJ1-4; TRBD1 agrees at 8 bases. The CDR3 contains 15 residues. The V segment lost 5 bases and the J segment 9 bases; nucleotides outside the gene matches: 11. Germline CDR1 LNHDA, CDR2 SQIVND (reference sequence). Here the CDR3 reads CASSPGQGGGQKLFF. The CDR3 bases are TGTGCCAGTAGTCCCGGACAGGGAGGGGGACAAAAACTGTTTTTT. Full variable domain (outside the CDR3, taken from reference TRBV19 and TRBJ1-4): DGGITQSPKYLFRKEGQNVTLSCEQNLNHDAMYWYRQDPGQGLRLIYYSQIVNDFQKGDIAEGYSVSREKKESFPLTVTSAQKNPTAFYLCASSPGQGGGQKLFFGSGTQLSVL.

In nucleotides, the CDR3 is TGCGCCAGCAGCCAAGCCGGGACTGGAAGCTCTGGGGCCAACGTCCTGACTTTC. Translating gives CASSQAGTGSSGANVLTF. The gene calls are TRBV4-1 and TRBJ2-6, with D possibly matching TRBD2 (6 bases). V dropped 1 base and J dropped 0 bases, with 13 bases sitting between them. The CDR3 is 18 amino acids. Germline V gene data show CDR1 as MGHRA and CDR2 as YSYEKL.

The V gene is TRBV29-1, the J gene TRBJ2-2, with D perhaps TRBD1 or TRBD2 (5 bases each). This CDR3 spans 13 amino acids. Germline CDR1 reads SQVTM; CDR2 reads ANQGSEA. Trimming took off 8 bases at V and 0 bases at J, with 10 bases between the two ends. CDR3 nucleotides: TGCAGCTGCCGGGGCGCGAACACCGGGGAGCTGTTTTTT. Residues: CSCRGANTGELFF.

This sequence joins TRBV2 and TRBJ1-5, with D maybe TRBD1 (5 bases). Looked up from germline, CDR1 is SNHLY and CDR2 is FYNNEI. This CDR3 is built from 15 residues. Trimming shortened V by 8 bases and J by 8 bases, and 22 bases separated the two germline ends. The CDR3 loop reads CASRLWGGNYKPQHF. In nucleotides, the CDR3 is TGTGCCAGCCGCCTCTGGGGGGGAAATTATAAGCCCCAGCATTTT. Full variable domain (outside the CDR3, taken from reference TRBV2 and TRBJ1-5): EPEVTQTPSHQVTQMGQEVILRCVPISNHLYFYWYRQILGQKVEFLVSFYNNEISEKSEIFDDQFSVERPDGSNFTLKIRSTKLEDSAMYFCASRLWGGNYKPQHFGDGTRLSIL.

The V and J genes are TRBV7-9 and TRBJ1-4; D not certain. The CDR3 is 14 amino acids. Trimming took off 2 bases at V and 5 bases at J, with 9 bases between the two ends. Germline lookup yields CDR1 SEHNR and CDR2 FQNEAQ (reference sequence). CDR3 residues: CASSLRQLNEKLFF. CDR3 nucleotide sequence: TGTGCCAGCAGCTTAAGGCAGTTAAATGAAAAACTGTTTTTT.

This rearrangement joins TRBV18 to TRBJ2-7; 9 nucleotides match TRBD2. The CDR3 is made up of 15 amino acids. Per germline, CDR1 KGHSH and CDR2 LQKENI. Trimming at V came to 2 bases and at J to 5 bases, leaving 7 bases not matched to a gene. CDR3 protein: CASSPTPSGTNEQYF. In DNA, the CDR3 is TGTGCCAGCTCACCAACCCCTAGCGGGACGAACGAGCAGTACTTC.

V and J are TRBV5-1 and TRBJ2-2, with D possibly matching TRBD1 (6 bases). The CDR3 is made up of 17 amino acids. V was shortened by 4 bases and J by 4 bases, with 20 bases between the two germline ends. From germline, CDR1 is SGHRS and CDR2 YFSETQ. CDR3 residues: CASSPTRWGRGTGELFF. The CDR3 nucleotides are TGCGCCAGCAGCCCTACCCGGTGGGGGCGTGGCACCGGGGAGCTGTTTTTT.

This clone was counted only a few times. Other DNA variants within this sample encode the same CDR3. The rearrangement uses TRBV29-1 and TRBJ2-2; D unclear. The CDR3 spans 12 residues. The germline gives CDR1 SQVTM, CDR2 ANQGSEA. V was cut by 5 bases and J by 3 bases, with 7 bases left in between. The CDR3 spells CSVRGHTGELFF. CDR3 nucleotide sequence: TGCAGCGTTAGAGGCCACACCGGGGAGCTGTTTTTT.

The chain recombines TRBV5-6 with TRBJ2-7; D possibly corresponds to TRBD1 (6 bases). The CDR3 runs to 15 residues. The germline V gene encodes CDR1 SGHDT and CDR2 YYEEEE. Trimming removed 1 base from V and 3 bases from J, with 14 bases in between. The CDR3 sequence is CASSLMDSIHYEQYF. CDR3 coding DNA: TGTGCCAGCAGCTTGATGGACAGTATTCACTACGAGCAGTACTTC. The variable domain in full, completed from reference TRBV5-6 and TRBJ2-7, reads DAGVTQSPTHLIKTRGQQVTLRCSPKSGHDTVSWYQQALGQGPQFIFQYYEEEERQRGNFPDRFSGHQFPNYSSELNVNALLLGDSALYLCASSLMDSIHYEQYFGPGTRLTVT.

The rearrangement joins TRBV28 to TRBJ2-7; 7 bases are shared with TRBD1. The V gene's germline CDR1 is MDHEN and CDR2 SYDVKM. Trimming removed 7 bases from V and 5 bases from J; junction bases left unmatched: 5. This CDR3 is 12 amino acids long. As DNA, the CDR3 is TGTGCCAGCAACACACAGGGGAACGAGCAGTACTTC. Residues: CASNTQGNEQYF.

CDR3 residues: CASSMGPWQPQHF. The CDR3 nucleotides are TGTGCCAGTAGTATGGGGCCTTGGCAGCCCCAGCATTTT. V is TRBV19 and J is TRBJ1-5; a weak D match, TRBD1 (5 bases). Germline loops: CDR1 LNHDA, CDR2 SQIVND (reference sequence). This CDR3 comprises 13 residues. The V gene lost 3 bases and the J gene lost 7 bases, with 10 bases spanning the gap.

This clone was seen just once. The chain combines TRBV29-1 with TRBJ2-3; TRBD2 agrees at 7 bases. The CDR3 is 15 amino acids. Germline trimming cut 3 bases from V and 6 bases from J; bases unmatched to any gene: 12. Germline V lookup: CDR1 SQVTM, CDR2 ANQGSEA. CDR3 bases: TGCAGCGTTGATGGGGTGGGAGGGCCCACGGATACGCAGTATTTT. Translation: CSVDGVGGPTDTQYF.

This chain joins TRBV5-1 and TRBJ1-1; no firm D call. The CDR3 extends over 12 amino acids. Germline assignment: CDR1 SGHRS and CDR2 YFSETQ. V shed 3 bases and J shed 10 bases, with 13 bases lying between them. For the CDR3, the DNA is TGCGCCAGCAGCTCATTAGATCAGCGAGCTTTCTTT. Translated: CASSSLDQRAFF.